The 19 T cell receptor beta chains given below trace back to one sample, sequenced in a study of T cell repertoires in ileal Crohn's disease. The time point is: neoterminal ileum biopsy at postoperative endoscopy, about 6 months after surgery. TCRdb's table, derived via immunoSEQ multiplex PCR, lists solely in-frame clones and lacks some. This table has about 15,000 clones, approximately 84% appearing once. Sequencing used ileal tissue. All receptors derive from an adult with Crohn's disease.

The V gene is TRBV9, the J gene TRBJ2-1; 10 bases line up with TRBD2. The CDR3 is made up of 15 amino acids. V was clipped by 4 bases and J by 4 bases; unmatched bases: 5. CDR1 SGDLS and CDR2 YYNGEE come from the germline V gene. The CDR3 protein is CASSQTSGNYNEQFF. CDR3 nucleotides: TGTGCCAGCAGCCAAACTAGCGGGAATTACAATGAGCAGTTCTTC.

This chain's CDR3 is CASSIGLGQETQYF. CDR3 in DNA: TGTGCCAGTAGTATCGGACTAGGCCAAGAGACCCAGTACTTC. The chain recombines TRBV19 with TRBJ2-5; TRBD2 agrees at 7 bases. The CDR3 is made up of 14 amino acids. V gave up 3 bases and J gave up 1 base; unmatched junction bases: 2. Germline assignment: CDR1 LNHDA and CDR2 SQIVND (reference sequence).

There are a few counts of this clone. The CDR3 bases are TGTGCCAGCAGTTACTCGACGGGTCGGGGCGGTGAGCAGTTCTTC. It specifies CASSYSTGRGGEQFF. The rearrangement links TRBV6-5 to TRBJ2-1; D may correspond to TRBD1 or TRBD2 (5 bases each). This CDR3 is built from 15 residues. Germline CDR1 and CDR2: MNHEY and SVGAGI. V lost 0 bases to trimming and J lost 9 bases, with 15 bases between them.

The DNA of the CDR3 is TGTGCCGGGAGGGGACAGGGATACACTGAAGCTTTCTTT. Translated, it gives CAGRGQGYTEAFF. The rearrangement links TRBV2 to TRBJ1-1; 9 positions match TRBD1. CDR1 is SNHLY, CDR2 FYNNEI, per germline. V trimming: 11 bases; J trimming: 3 bases; junction bases outside the gene matches: 7. The CDR3 is made up of 13 amino acids.

This chain connects TRBV10-3 to TRBJ1-6; 7 bases align to TRBD1. After removal of 6 bases from V and 5 bases from J, the junction contained 7 bases not matched to a gene. Per the germline V gene, CDR1 is ENHRY and CDR2 is SYGVKD. The CDR3 consists of 15 residues. CDR3 loop: CAIRATGQDNSPLHF. The CDR3 DNA is TGTGCCATCAGGGCCACAGGACAGGATAATTCACCCCTCCACTTT.

The CDR3 sequence is CASRQGLNTEAFF. The CDR3 DNA is TGTGCCAGCAGACAGGGTTTGAACACTGAAGCTTTCTTT. The chain has TRBV7-2 and TRBJ1-1; weak D call: TRBD1 (6 bases). There are 13 residues in the CDR3. Germline lookup yields CDR1 SGHTA and CDR2 FQGNSA. Trimming took 6 bases from V and 0 from J, leaving 8 bases between them.

CDR3 coding DNA: TGTGCCAGCAGCCCGACGGTACAAGAGACCCAGTACTTC. Translated, it gives CASSPTVQETQYF. V is TRBV7-6 and J is TRBJ2-5; D unclear. The CDR3 has 13 residues. V lost 5 bases to trimming and J lost 2 bases, with 9 bases between them. The V gene's germline CDR1 is SGHVS and CDR2 FNYEAQ.

This chain uses TRBV7-2 with TRBJ2-1, with 10 positions matching TRBD2. CDR3 length: 17 amino acids. Looked up from germline, CDR1 is SGHTA and CDR2 is FQGNSA. J was trimmed by 5 bases and V by 1 base; bases with no gene match: 8. The CDR3 loop is CASSLDQRGGPDNEQFF. The DNA for the CDR3 is TGTGCCAGCAGCTTAGACCAGCGGGGGGGACCTGACAATGAGCAGTTCTTC. The full variable domain, with the rest looked up from reference TRBV7-2 and TRBJ2-1, is GAGVSQSPSNKVTEKGKDVELRCDPISGHTALYWYRQSLGQGLEFLIYFQGNSAPDKSGLPSDRFSAERTGGSVSTLTIQRTQQEDSAVYLCASSLDQRGGPDNEQFFGPGTRLTVL.

This sequence joins TRBV28 and TRBJ2-3; no definite D call. Trimming took off 5 bases at V and 4 bases at J, with 7 bases between the two ends. This CDR3 is built from 12 residues. Germline V gene data show CDR1 as MDHEN and CDR2 as SYDVKM. The CDR3 here is CASSEVADTQYF. DNA of the CDR3: TGTGCCAGCAGTGAGGTGGCAGATACGCAGTATTTT.

The chain recombines TRBV28 with TRBJ2-5; D is ambiguous. V was cut by 5 bases and J by 2 bases, with 12 bases left in between. Germline-derived CDR1 and CDR2 are MDHEN and SYDVKM. This CDR3 is 14 amino acids long. This chain's CDR3 is CASSPPRTQETQYF. CDR3 bases: TGTGCCAGCAGTCCCCCACGAACGCAAGAGACCCAGTACTTC.

The gene calls are TRBV19 and TRBJ1-6; D not certain. This CDR3 is built from 16 residues. CDR1 is LNHDA, CDR2 SQIVND, per germline (reference sequence). Trimming pared 3 bases from V and 0 bases from J, leaving 9 bases between. The CDR3 sequence: CASSMGSNSYNSPLHF. The DNA for the CDR3 is TGTGCCAGTAGTATGGGCAGCAACTCCTATAATTCACCCCTCCACTTT.

The chain joins TRBV20-1 to TRBJ2-1; 7 nucleotides align to TRBD2. The CDR3 totals 11 residues. The V gene end was trimmed by 6 bases and the J gene end by 8 bases; junction bases not matched to a gene: 4. Per the germline V gene, CDR1 is DFQATT and CDR2 is SNEGSKA (reference sequence). The CDR3 reads CSAGGWDEQFF. The CDR3 coding sequence is TGCAGTGCCGGGGGGTGGGATGAGCAGTTCTTC.

The gene calls are TRBV27 and TRBJ2-7; TRBD1 might be the D (6 bases). Looked up from germline, CDR1 is MNHEY and CDR2 is SMNVEV (reference sequence). Trimming stripped 6 bases from V and 2 bases from J, with 17 bases between. This CDR3 is built from 15 residues. In DNA form, the CDR3 reads TGTGCCAGCAGCCGCGCAGGGGCAAGGGCCTACGAGCAGTACTTC. Residues: CASSRAGARAYEQYF.

V gene TRBV7-8 combines with J gene TRBJ1-4; TRBD1 agrees at 7 bases. The V and J ends lost 5 bases and 6 bases, in that order; junction bases with no gene match: 6. The germline CDR1 and CDR2 sequences are SGHVS and FQNEAQ. CDR3 length: 14 amino acids. In DNA, the CDR3 is TGTGCCAGCAGCAGGGACAGCCGTTATGAAAAACTGTTTTTT. Residues: CASSRDSRYEKLFF.

The rearrangement uses TRBV7-2 and TRBJ2-2; possible D gene TRBD2, 5 bases. CDR1 is SGHTA and CDR2 is FQGNSA in the germline V gene. The CDR3 totals 15 residues. Deletions cut 4 bases from V and 2 bases from J, with 11 bases between. CDR3 protein: CASSSGLLNTGELFF. For the CDR3, the DNA is TGTGCCAGCAGCTCCGGACTGTTAAACACCGGGGAGCTGTTTTTT. Full variable domain (rest looked up from reference TRBV7-2 and TRBJ2-2): GAGVSQSPSNKVTEKGKDVELRCDPISGHTALYWYRQSLGQGLEFLIYFQGNSAPDKSGLPSDRFSAERTGGSVSTLTIQRTQQEDSAVYLCASSSGLLNTGELFFGEGSRLTVL.

The chain carries TRBV5-3 and TRBJ1-1, with D unclear. TRBV5-3 is an ORF, and what it does is uncertain. The length of the CDR3 is 8 residues. V lost 7 bases and J 6 bases, leaving 1 base between the germline ends. This CDR3 reads CARSEAFF. In DNA, the CDR3 is TGTGCCAGATCTGAAGCTTTCTTT.

The chain uses TRBV7-2 and TRBJ1-1, with D perhaps matching TRBD1 (5 bases). Germline assignment: CDR1 SGHTA and CDR2 FQGNSA. V shed 5 bases and J shed 4 bases, with 14 bases lying between them. The CDR3 totals 14 residues. CDR3 nucleotide sequence: TGTGCCAGCAGCGGGGGGATCCGTGGCACTGAAGCTTTCTTT. It yields the protein CASSGGIRGTEAFF.

The rearrangement links TRBV9 to TRBJ2-2; weak D call: TRBD1 (6 bases). The CDR3 spans 15 residues. V was pared by 4 bases and J by 5 bases, with 15 bases between. CDR1 and CDR2 (germline): SGDLS, YYNGEE. The CDR3 sequence: CASSKGQIRTGELFF. As DNA, the CDR3 is TGTGCCAGCAGCAAAGGACAGATTAGGACCGGGGAGCTGTTTTTT.

This rearrangement joins TRBV6-1 to TRBJ2-7; D possibly corresponds to TRBD1 (6 bases). Trimming shortened V by 5 bases and J by 4 bases, and 15 bases separated the two germline ends. The CDR3 loop spans 14 amino acids. CDR1 is MNHNS and CDR2 is SASEGT in the germline V gene. Here the CDR3 DNA reads TGTGCCAGCAGTTCCCCGGACAGCTATTACGAGCAGTACTTC. Translation gives CASSSPDSYYEQYF.